These 15 T cell receptor beta chains came from one sample sequenced in a study of T cell changes during pregnancy in multiple sclerosis. TCRdb's table, derived via immunoSEQ multiplex PCR, lists solely in-frame clones and lacks some. The sample includes 65,000 to 95,000 clones, around nine tenths seen only once; the top ten take 1.5% to 2%. Sequences were derived from peripheral blood, sampled before pregnancy. The receptors originated from a female donor with multiple sclerosis, enrolled in a pregnancy study.

The rearrangement joins TRBV6-5 to TRBJ1-1; 7 bases agree with TRBD1. The CDR3 contains 14 residues. The V gene's germline CDR1 is MNHEY and CDR2 SVGAGI. Trimming cost V 5 bases and J 1 base; bases outside gene matches: 4. The CDR3 region is CASSLDRANTEAFF. The DNA for the CDR3 is TGTGCCAGCAGTCTTGACAGGGCGAACACTGAAGCTTTCTTT.

The chain has TRBV9 and TRBJ1-4; no definite D call. Trimming stripped 4 bases from V and 4 bases from J, with 23 bases between. The CDR3 is 18 amino acids. CDR1 is SGDLS, CDR2 YYNGEE, per germline. The CDR3 spells CASSLSSGSLGGNEKLFF. The CDR3 DNA is TGTGCCAGCAGCCTTTCCTCCGGGAGCCTCGGCGGTAATGAAAAACTGTTTTTT.

This clone was seen only once. The chain uses TRBV28 and TRBJ1-2, with a weak D call TRBD1 (5 bases). Germline CDR1 reads MDHEN; CDR2 reads SYDVKM. V was shortened by 4 bases and J by 2 bases, with 11 bases between the two germline ends. The CDR3 totals 14 residues. The CDR3 sequence is CASSYLTVNYGYTF. The CDR3 DNA is TGTGCCAGCAGTTACCTGACAGTGAACTATGGCTACACCTTC.

The chain carries TRBV19 and TRBJ1-2; TRBD1 aligns across 9 bases. This CDR3 is built from 14 residues. Germline V CDR1 and CDR2: LNHDA, SQIVND (reference sequence). V gave up 1 base and J gave up 7 bases; unmatched junction bases: 4. In DNA form, the CDR3 reads TGTGCCAGTAGTATAGGCACAGGGGGCTTTGGCTACACCTTC. Its translation: CASSIGTGGFGYTF.

The rearrangement joins TRBV15 to TRBJ2-1; the match to TRBD2 covers 11 bases. This CDR3 comprises 14 residues. CDR1 is LNHNV, CDR2 YYDKDF, per germline (reference sequence). V dropped 2 bases and J dropped 7; count of bases not matched to a gene: 1. CDR3 DNA sequence: TGTGCCACCAGCAGACGACTAGCGGGGAATGAGCAGTTCTTC. Its translation is CATSRRLAGNEQFF.

The CDR3 loop reads CASSLGTAYYNEQFF. CDR3 DNA sequence: TGTGCCAGCAGCCTGGGGACAGCTTACTACAATGAGCAGTTCTTC. The gene calls are TRBV7-3 and TRBJ2-1, with TRBD1 matching 7 bases. The CDR3 contains 15 residues. The V segment lost 5 bases and the J segment 3 bases; nucleotides outside the gene matches: 7. The germline gives CDR1 SGHTA, CDR2 FQGTGA.

The chain uses TRBV7-8 and TRBJ2-7; TRBD2 matches 9 bases. J was trimmed by 4 bases and V by 6 bases; bases with no gene match: 10. The CDR3 contains 15 residues. Germline V gene lookup returns CDR1 SGHVS and CDR2 FQNEAQ. The CDR3 sequence is CASSLTAGGVYEQYF. As DNA, the CDR3 is TGTGCCAGCAGTCTCACAGCGGGGGGTGTATACGAGCAGTACTTC.

As to this clone: This sample includes further DNA sequences coding for the same CDR3. The V and J genes are TRBV5-1 and TRBJ2-7; tentatively, D is TRBD1 (5 bases). The CDR3 loop spans 15 amino acids. Trimming removed 3 bases from V and 1 base from J, with 14 bases in between. Germline V gene data show CDR1 as SGHRS and CDR2 as YFSETQ. The CDR3, as DNA: TGCGCCAGCAGCTCTACAGGATTGAGGTCCTACGAGCAGTACTTC. It translates to CASSSTGLRSYEQYF.

This rearrangement joins TRBV7-9 to TRBJ2-2, with 10 nucleotides matching TRBD1. V trimming: 6 bases; J trimming: 5 bases; junction bases outside the gene matches: 6. The CDR3 consists of 15 residues. The V gene's germline CDR1 is SEHNR and CDR2 FQNEAQ (reference sequence). The CDR3 sequence: CASRQGDRGTGELFF. The DNA for the CDR3 is TGTGCCAGCAGACAAGGGGACAGGGGTACCGGGGAGCTGTTTTTT.

V usage is TRBV28 and J usage is TRBJ1-6; no firm D call. The CDR3 sequence is 16 residues long. Looked up from germline, CDR1 is MDHEN and CDR2 is SYDVKM. V lost 2 bases and J 6 bases, leaving 14 bases between the germline ends. CDR3 residues: CASSLSGYSGNSPLHF. In DNA form, the CDR3 reads TGTGCCAGCAGTTTAAGCGGCTATTCGGGTAATTCACCCCTCCACTTT. The full variable domain, its missing parts supplied by reference TRBV28 and TRBJ1-6, is DVKVTQSSRYLVKRTGEKVFLECVQDMDHENMFWYRQDPGLGLRLIYFSYDVKMKEKGDIPEGYSVSREKKERFSLILESASTNQTSMYLCASSLSGYSGNSPLHFGNGTRLTVT.

This chain joins TRBV2 and TRBJ2-2; D gene ambiguous. Germline CDR1 and CDR2: SNHLY and FYNNEI. The CDR3 length is 17 residues. The V end lost 0 bases, the J end lost 6 bases, and 17 bases lay between the germline ends. The CDR3 bases are TGTGCCAGCAGTGAAGCGCTTAAGCTGGCCGCGGCCGGGGAGCTGTTTTTT. Its protein is CASSEALKLAAAGELFF.

The gene calls are TRBV2 and TRBJ2-7, with a possible D match to TRBD2 (6 bases). This CDR3 comprises 16 residues. The germline V gene has CDR1 SNHLY and CDR2 FYNNEI. Trimming shortened V by 3 bases and J by 2 bases, and 17 bases separated the two germline ends. DNA of the CDR3: TGTGCCAGCAGTGAGGAGGTGGGGACTCATACCTACGAGCAGTACTTC. This gives the protein CASSEEVGTHTYEQYF.

The chain joins TRBV5-1 to TRBJ1-1, with D maybe TRBD1 (5 bases). This CDR3 is built from 13 residues. V lost 0 bases and J lost 3, with 6 bases in between. Looked up from germline, CDR1 is SGHRS and CDR2 is YFSETQ. The CDR3, as DNA: TGCGCCAGCAGCTTGGTAGGGGACACTGAAGCTTTCTTT. Its translation is CASSLVGDTEAFF.

The rearrangement uses TRBV6-5 and TRBJ1-4; D uncertain. V was cut by 6 bases and J by 6 bases, with 14 bases left in between. Per germline, CDR1 MNHEY and CDR2 SVGAGI. The CDR3 runs to 14 residues. The CDR3 nucleotides are TGTGCCAGCAGAGACGAGGGCGAGTATGAAAAACTGTTTTTT. It codes for CASRDEGEYEKLFF.

This clone appeared once. The chain couples TRBV27 to TRBJ1-2; D unresolved. Trimming took 6 bases from V and 0 from J, leaving 17 bases between them. The germline V gene has CDR1 MNHEY and CDR2 SMNVEV (reference sequence). The CDR3 spans 16 residues. CDR3 in amino acids: CASRPGEGIANYGYTF. The CDR3 region has the DNA TGTGCCAGCAGGCCCGGGGAGGGCATAGCTAACTATGGCTACACCTTC.